Each of the 5 T cell receptor beta chains below was sequenced from the same sample in a study of post-analysis software for immune sequencing data. The study, taken as a whole, reports: In patients, about five TRBV segments were more frequent than in controls, with TRBV5-6, TRBV5-1 and TRBV20-1 among them.

The antigens these receptors bind are not known. Unique molecular identifiers were carried by the TCR beta cDNA libraries. TCRdb itself ran the PCR reads through MiXCR, one entry per CDR3 protein. The table shows about 200,000 distinct CDR3 sequences, with 29% occurring only once. Material: blood. These receptors originate from a girl younger than 18 with multiple sclerosis.

With regard to this clonotype: One end of the junction is discordant with germline, which a read error may explain. V is TRBV20-1 and J is TRBJ2-2, with 12 bases aligning to TRBD2. The CDR3 is 15 residues long. Germline CDR1 and CDR2: DFQATT and SNEGSKA (reference sequence). The CDR3 bases are TGCAGTGCTAGGACTAGCGGGGGCGGGACCGGGGAGCAGTTTTTT. This sequence encodes CSARTSGGGTGEQFF.

This clonotype was seen a few times. The CDR3 protein is CASSLFGETQYF. For the CDR3, the DNA is TGTGCCAGCAGCTTATTCGGAGAGACCCAGTACTTC. V usage is TRBV7-2 and J usage is TRBJ2-5, with unresolved D. CDR1 SGHTA and CDR2 FQGNSA come from the germline V gene. Trimming removed 2 bases from V and 4 bases from J, with 5 bases in between. CDR3 size: 12 residues.

A note on this clonotype: Being one base from a much bigger clone, this may be a read error. The genes are TRBV20-1 and TRBJ2-1; D might be TRBD2 (5 bases). V lost 1 base to trimming and J lost 1 base, with 20 bases between them. This CDR3 comprises 18 residues. The V gene's germline CDR1 is DFQATT and CDR2 SNEGSKA (reference sequence). The CDR3 region is CSARGLKLGDTSYNEQFF. The CDR3, as DNA: TGCAGTGCTAGAGGTCTAAAGCTCGGGGATACTTCCTACAATGAGCAGTTCTTC.

This chain joins TRBV7-8 and TRBJ1-2; no reliable D call. Germline-derived CDR1 and CDR2 are SGHVS and FQNEAQ. V lost 3 bases to trimming and J lost 0 bases, with 8 bases between them. The CDR3 covers 14 residues. The DNA of the CDR3 is TGTGCCAGCAGCTTTGGGGAAGCTAACTATGGCTACACCTTC. Protein product: CASSFGEANYGYTF.

J is TRBJ1-2 and V is TRBV4-1; D possibly corresponds to TRBD1 (5 bases). CDR3 size: 14 residues. The germline CDR1 and CDR2 sequences are MGHRA and YSYEKL. Trimming took off 0 bases at V and 6 bases at J, with 11 bases between the two ends. The CDR3 coding sequence is TGCGCCAGCAGCCAAGATCCGGGGCAGCATGGCTACACCTTC. This codes for CASSQDPGQHGYTF.